The 26 T cell receptor beta chains reported below all come from one sample, sequenced in a study of T cell responses to AZD1222 COVID-19 vaccine. Method: immunoSEQ multiplex PCR; TCRdb's copy keeps in-frame clones and lacks some. The profile shows about 270,000 clones, around 93% of them singletons. The sequencing here drew on peripheral blood, taken 28 days after the second AZD1222 dose. These receptors were taken from an adult who received the AZD1222 COVID-19 vaccine.

This chain connects TRBV20-1 to TRBJ2-7; no clear D gene. Trimming removed 6 bases at V and 2 bases at J, with 8 bases between. This CDR3 has 11 residues. Germline V gene lookup returns CDR1 DFQATT and CDR2 SNEGSKA (reference sequence). CDR3 protein: CSAVEAYEQYF. Written as DNA, the CDR3 is TGCAGTGCCGTTGAGGCCTACGAGCAGTACTTC.

The chain couples TRBV28 to TRBJ2-7; 9 bases are a match to TRBD1. The CDR3 consists of 15 residues. Per the germline V gene, CDR1 is MDHEN and CDR2 is SYDVKM. The ends lost 6 bases at V and 6 bases at J; junction bases unmatched: 12. CDR3 region: CASRKPGQGLVEQYF. The CDR3 nucleotides read TGTGCCAGCAGAAAACCGGGACAGGGTTTGGTCGAGCAGTACTTC.

The CDR3 DNA follows: TGTGCCATCAGTGAGTTTGTTTCGGACAGTCAAAATCAGCCCCAGCATTTT. It encodes CAISEFVSDSQNQPQHF. V gene TRBV10-3 combines with J gene TRBJ1-5; TRBD1 might be the D (6 bases). CDR3 length: 17 residues. Trimming took 1 base from V and 4 from J, leaving 17 bases between them. From germline, CDR1 is ENHRY and CDR2 SYGVKD.

The V call is TRBV11-3, the J call TRBJ1-2; a possible D gene is TRBD1 (5 bases). V was shortened by 5 bases and J by 0 bases, with 16 bases between the two germline ends. Germline V gives CDR1 SGHNT, CDR2 YENEEA. The CDR3 totals 16 residues. The CDR3 region has the DNA TGTGCCAGCAGCCCAGGAGACAGCGCTGCTAACTATGGCTACACCTTC. This translates into CASSPGDSAANYGYTF.

The gene calls are TRBV4-1 and TRBJ1-2; D gene ambiguous. Between the trimmed V and J ends, which lost 1 base and 0 bases, there was a span of 9 bases. This CDR3 region has 15 residues. Per the germline V gene, CDR1 is MGHRA and CDR2 is YSYEKL. The CDR3 sequence: CASSQVGSANYGYTF. CDR3 nucleotides: TGCGCCAGCAGCCAAGTAGGTTCAGCTAACTATGGCTACACCTTC.

The chain links TRBV2 to TRBJ2-7; 7 bases fit TRBD2. Germline assignment: CDR1 SNHLY and CDR2 FYNNEI. The ends lost 4 bases at V and 5 bases at J; junction bases unmatched: 8. The CDR3 sequence is 14 residues long. The chain's CDR3 is CASSVGGRTNEQYF. The CDR3, as DNA: TGTGCCAGCAGTGTGGGGGGGAGGACGAACGAGCAGTACTTC.

This sequence joins TRBV27 and TRBJ2-7; 7 bases align to TRBD1. V trimming: 3 bases; J trimming: 6 bases; junction bases outside the gene matches: 5. This CDR3 region has 13 residues. The germline V gene encodes CDR1 MNHEY and CDR2 SMNVEV (reference sequence). Here the CDR3 DNA reads TGTGCCAGCAGTTTGGGACAGCCGGGCGAGCAGTACTTC. This gives the protein CASSLGQPGEQYF.

This chain uses TRBV9 with TRBJ1-1; perhaps TRBD1 as D (5 bases). The germline V gene has CDR1 SGDLS and CDR2 YYNGEE. Trimming cost V 4 bases and J 3 bases, with 10 bases left between them. The CDR3 has 13 residues. The CDR3 here is CASSPGRHTEAFF. The CDR3 DNA reads TGTGCCAGCAGCCCGGGACGGCACACTGAAGCTTTCTTT. The full variable domain, with the rest looked up from reference TRBV9 and TRBJ1-1, is DSGVTQTPKHLITATGQRVTLRCSPRSGDLSVYWYQQSLDQGLQFLIQYYNGEERAKGNILERFSAQQFPDLHSELNLSSLELGDSALYFCASSPGRHTEAFFGQGTRLTVV.

The V and J genes are TRBV19 and TRBJ2-7, with 10 positions matching TRBD1. V shed 5 bases, J shed 5 bases, and the junction held 6 bases outside the gene matches. The germline V gene has CDR1 LNHDA and CDR2 SQIVND (reference sequence). The CDR3 is made up of 14 amino acids. The CDR3 reads CASSLGTGVHEQYF. As DNA, the CDR3 is TGTGCCAGTAGTCTCGGGACAGGGGTCCACGAGCAGTACTTC.

The chain links TRBV5-1 to TRBJ1-1, with D maybe TRBD1 (5 bases). The germline V gene has CDR1 SGHRS and CDR2 YFSETQ. This CDR3 is built from 14 residues. V was cut by 1 base and J by 4 bases, with 11 bases left in between. CDR3 sequence: CASSLWGRGTEAFF. The CDR3 bases are TGCGCCAGCAGCTTGTGGGGAAGGGGCACTGAAGCTTTCTTT.

The chain has TRBV7-9 and TRBJ2-3; possible D gene TRBD1, 7 bases. Trimming removed 5 bases at V and 3 bases at J, with 15 bases between. Germline V gives CDR1 SEHNR, CDR2 FQNEAQ (reference sequence). The CDR3 spans 15 residues. CDR3 region: CASSRDRAGTDTQYF. In DNA form, the CDR3 reads TGTGCCAGCAGCCGTGACAGGGCGGGGACAGATACGCAGTATTTT.

The chain joins TRBV5-1 to TRBJ2-7; tentatively, D is TRBD1 (6 bases). The ends were cut back, 0 bases at V and 2 bases at J, with 9 bases in the middle. Germline values: CDR1 SGHRS, CDR2 YFSETQ. The CDR3 consists of 14 residues. CDR3 region: CASSLGQAPYEQYF. In nucleotides, the CDR3 is TGCGCCAGCAGCTTGGGACAGGCGCCCTACGAGCAGTACTTC.

The chain couples TRBV27 to TRBJ1-4; D call uncertain. CDR1 is MNHEY and CDR2 is SMNVEV in the germline V gene (reference sequence). The germline V and J ends were trimmed by 4 bases and 6 bases, with 9 bases remaining between them. This CDR3 has 13 amino acids. In DNA, the CDR3 is TGTGCCAGCAGTTCGTGGAACGATGAAAAACTGTTTTTT. It encodes CASSSWNDEKLFF. The complete variable domain, with remaining parts taken from reference TRBV27 and TRBJ1-4, reads EAQVTQNPRYLITVTGKKLTVTCSQNMNHEYMSWYRQDPGLGLRQIYYSMNVEVTDKGDVPEGYKVSRKEKRNFPLILESPSPNQTSLYFCASSSWNDEKLFFGSGTQLSVL.

The gene calls are TRBV19 and TRBJ2-3, with 7 bases that match TRBD1. The length of the CDR3 is 15 residues. Germline-derived CDR1 and CDR2 are LNHDA and SQIVND (reference sequence). J gave up 4 bases and V 5 bases, and 9 bases lay outside the gene matches. Here the CDR3 DNA reads TGTGCCAGTAGTCCGCAGGGGGTTACAGCAGATACGCAGTATTTT. It specifies CASSPQGVTADTQYF.

The chain joins TRBV6-1 to TRBJ2-1; 9 nucleotides match TRBD1. CDR3 length: 16 amino acids. Germline CDR1 reads MNHNS; CDR2 reads SASEGT. V was pared by 4 bases and J by 1 base, with 5 bases of the junction left unmatched. CDR3 sequence reads: CASSVQTGGSYNEQFF. CDR3 nucleotide sequence: TGTGCCAGCAGTGTTCAGACAGGGGGGTCCTACAATGAGCAGTTCTTC.

This chain connects TRBV7-6 to TRBJ1-4, with 7 bases lining up with TRBD1. The CDR3 has 15 amino acids. V gave up 4 bases and J gave up 8 bases; unmatched junction bases: 10. Per germline, CDR1 SGHVS and CDR2 FNYEAQ. The CDR3 DNA follows: TGTGCCAGCAGCTCCATTCAGGGGGATTGGGAAAAACTGTTTTTT. Its translation is CASSSIQGDWEKLFF.

V gene TRBV28 combines with J gene TRBJ1-2; D remains ambiguous. The germline V and J ends were trimmed by 5 bases and 2 bases, with 3 bases remaining between them. Germline assignment: CDR1 MDHEN and CDR2 SYDVKM. The CDR3 sequence is 11 residues long. CDR3 in amino acids: CASSDNYGYTF. The CDR3 DNA reads as TGTGCCAGCAGTGACAACTATGGCTACACCTTC.

The rearrangement joins TRBV4-1 to TRBJ2-7; the match to TRBD2 covers 8 bases. The CDR3 contains 16 residues. Unmatched junction bases numbered 8, after V lost 4 bases and J lost 0 bases. Germline V gene sequence: CDR1 MGHRA, CDR2 YSYEKL. The CDR3 DNA is TGCGCCAGCAGCCCTAATACAGCGGGGGACTCCTACGAGCAGTACTTC. This codes for CASSPNTAGDSYEQYF.

This chain links TRBV12-3 or TRBV12-4 with TRBJ1-4, with a tentative D call TRBD1 (5 bases). Trimming pared 3 bases from V and 8 bases from J, leaving 7 bases between. The CDR3 runs to 12 residues. This CDR3 is CASSFGGEKLFF. In nucleotides, the CDR3 is TGTGCCAGCAGTTTTGGGGGGGAAAAACTGTTTTTT.

The table lists this clone with a few counts. The chain joins TRBV10-3 to TRBJ2-7; 9 positions agree with TRBD2. CDR1 ENHRY and CDR2 SYGVKD come from the germline V gene. Trimming took 6 bases from V and 2 from J; bases not matched to a gene: 5. The CDR3 has 14 residues. The CDR3 DNA follows: TGTGCCATCAGGGAGACTAGCGGACCCTACGAGCAGTACTTC. Its protein product is CAIRETSGPYEQYF.

This clone was recorded once. This chain links TRBV4-2 with TRBJ2-1; 11 nucleotides line up with TRBD1. This CDR3 region has 16 residues. In germline, CDR1 is LGHNA, CDR2 YNFKEQ. Trimming removed 0 bases from V and 6 bases from J; junction bases left unmatched: 4. The chain's CDR3 is CASSQEDRGPGNEQFF. CDR3 nucleotides: TGTGCCAGCAGCCAAGAGGACAGGGGGCCTGGCAATGAGCAGTTCTTC.

This sequence joins TRBV9 and TRBJ2-7, with 10 positions matching TRBD2. Germline CDR1 reads SGDLS; CDR2 reads YYNGEE. Trimming at V came to 0 bases and at J to 2 bases, leaving 2 bases not matched to a gene. The CDR3 is 15 amino acids. CDR3 protein: CASSVGLAGAYEQYF. CDR3 DNA: TGTGCCAGCAGCGTAGGGCTAGCGGGAGCCTACGAGCAGTACTTC.

The chain links TRBV5-3 to TRBJ2-7; a possible D gene is TRBD1 (6 bases). TRBV5-3 is an open reading frame, and its role is uncertain. This CDR3 is built from 12 residues. Trimming stripped 4 bases from V and 6 bases from J, with 11 bases between. As DNA, the CDR3 is TGTGCCAGAAGCAGCGACAGGCGCGAGCAGTACTTC. Amino acid sequence: CARSSDRREQYF.

The rearrangement uses TRBV11-2 and TRBJ2-3, with a possible D match to TRBD1 (6 bases). The germline V gene encodes CDR1 SGHAT and CDR2 FQNNGV. The CDR3 spans 12 residues. DNA for the CDR3: TGTGCGGGGGCTGGTAGCACAGATACGCAGTATTTT. It specifies CAGAGSTDTQYF.

The chain recombines TRBV6-4 with TRBJ1-5, with 9 bases lining up with TRBD1. The CDR3 length is 17 residues. CDR1 and CDR2 (germline): MRHNA, SNTAGT. V lost 3 bases and J lost 7; bases outside the gene matches: 13. The DNA of the CDR3 is TGTGCCAGCAGTGAAACTACAGGGACAGGGAATTGCCAGCCCCAGCATTTT. Residues: CASSETTGTGNCQPQHF.

J is TRBJ1-2 and V is TRBV14; D is ambiguous. The V end lost 6 bases, the J end lost 2 bases, and 16 bases lay between the germline ends. From germline, CDR1 is SGHDN and CDR2 FVKESK. The CDR3 runs to 15 residues. The CDR3 protein is CASRRGGRENYGYTF. Here the CDR3 DNA reads TGTGCCAGCAGACGTGGAGGGCGCGAGAACTATGGCTACACCTTC.